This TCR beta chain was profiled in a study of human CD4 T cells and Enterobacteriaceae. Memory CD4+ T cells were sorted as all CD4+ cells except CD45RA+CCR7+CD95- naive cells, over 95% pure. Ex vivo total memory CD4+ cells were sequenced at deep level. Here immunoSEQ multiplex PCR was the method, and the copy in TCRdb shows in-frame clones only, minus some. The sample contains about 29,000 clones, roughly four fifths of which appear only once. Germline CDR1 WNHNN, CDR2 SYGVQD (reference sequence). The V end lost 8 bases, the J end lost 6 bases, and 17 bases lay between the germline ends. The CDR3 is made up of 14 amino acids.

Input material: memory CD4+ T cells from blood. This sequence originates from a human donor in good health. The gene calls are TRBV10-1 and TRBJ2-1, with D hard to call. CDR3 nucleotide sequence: TGCGCCAGCGGCCAGACTCCAGAGCGCAATGAGCAGTTCTTC. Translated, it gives CASGQTPERNEQFF.